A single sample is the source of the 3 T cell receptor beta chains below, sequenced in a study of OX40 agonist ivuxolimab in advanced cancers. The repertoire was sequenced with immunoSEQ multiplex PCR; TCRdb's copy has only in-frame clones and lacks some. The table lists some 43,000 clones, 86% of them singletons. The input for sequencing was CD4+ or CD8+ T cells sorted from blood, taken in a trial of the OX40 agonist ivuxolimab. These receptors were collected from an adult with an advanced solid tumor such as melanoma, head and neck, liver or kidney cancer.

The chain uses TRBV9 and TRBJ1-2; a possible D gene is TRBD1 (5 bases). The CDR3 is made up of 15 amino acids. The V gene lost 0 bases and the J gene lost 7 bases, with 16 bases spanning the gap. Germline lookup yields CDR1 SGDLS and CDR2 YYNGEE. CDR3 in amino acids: CASSVERGGPFGYTF. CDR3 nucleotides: TGTGCCAGCAGCGTAGAGAGGGGTGGACCTTTTGGCTACACCTTC.

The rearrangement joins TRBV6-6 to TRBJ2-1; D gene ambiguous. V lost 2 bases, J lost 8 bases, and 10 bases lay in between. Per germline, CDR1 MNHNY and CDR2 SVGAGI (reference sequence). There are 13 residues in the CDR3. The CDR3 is CASSYPAWDEQFF. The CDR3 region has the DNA TGTGCCAGCAGTTACCCCGCATGGGATGAGCAGTTCTTC.

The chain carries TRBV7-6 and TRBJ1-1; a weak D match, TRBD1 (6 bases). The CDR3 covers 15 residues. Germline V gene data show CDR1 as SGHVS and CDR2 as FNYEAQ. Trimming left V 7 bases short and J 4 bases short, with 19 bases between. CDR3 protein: CASIPVGEGGTEAFF. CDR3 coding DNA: TGTGCCAGCATACCGGTCGGGGAAGGGGGCACTGAAGCTTTCTTT.